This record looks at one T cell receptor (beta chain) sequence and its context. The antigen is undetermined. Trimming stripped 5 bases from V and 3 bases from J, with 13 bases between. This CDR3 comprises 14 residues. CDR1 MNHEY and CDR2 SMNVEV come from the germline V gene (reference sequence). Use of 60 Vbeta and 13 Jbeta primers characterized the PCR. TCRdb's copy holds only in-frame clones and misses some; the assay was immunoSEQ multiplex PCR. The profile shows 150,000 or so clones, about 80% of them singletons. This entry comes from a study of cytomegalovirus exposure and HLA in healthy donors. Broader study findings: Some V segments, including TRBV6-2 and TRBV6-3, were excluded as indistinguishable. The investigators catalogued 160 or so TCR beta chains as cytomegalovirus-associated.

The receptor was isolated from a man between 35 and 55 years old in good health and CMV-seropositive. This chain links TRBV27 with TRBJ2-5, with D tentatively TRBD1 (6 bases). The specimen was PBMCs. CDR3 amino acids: CASSPLTGKETQYF. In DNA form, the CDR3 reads TGTGCCAGCAGTCCTCTAACAGGGAAAGAGACCCAGTACTTC.